These 15 T cell receptor beta chains came from one sample sequenced in a study of preoperative IRX-2 immunotherapy in early breast cancer. Repertoires were generated with immunoSEQ multiplex PCR, while TCRdb's copy carries only in-frame clones and drops some. Of 5,600 or so clones in the sample, 55% to 70% were seen once. Stated treatment: preoperative locoregional IRX-2 cytokine immunotherapy. The sequences come from tumor tissue, collected before IRX-2 immunotherapy. The receptors shown here come from a human donor with breast cancer.

This clone ranks as medium-sized. V and J are TRBV29-1 and TRBJ1-2, with a weak D call TRBD1 (6 bases). The CDR3 runs to 14 residues. Germline V lookup: CDR1 SQVTM, CDR2 ANQGSEA. Trimming removed 7 bases from V and 2 bases from J, with 17 bases in between. The CDR3 sequence is CSAAGATENYGYTF. As DNA, the CDR3 is TGCAGCGCCGCAGGGGCCACCGAGAACTATGGCTACACCTTC.

This chain links TRBV29-1 with TRBJ1-1; 7 nucleotides line up with TRBD1. The CDR3 has 15 amino acids. V was pared by 3 bases and J by 4 bases, with 11 bases of the junction left unmatched. Germline V gene lookup returns CDR1 SQVTM and CDR2 ANQGSEA. CDR3 protein: CSVEEGARGITEAFF. The CDR3 nucleotides are TGCAGCGTTGAGGAGGGGGCGAGGGGTATCACTGAAGCTTTCTTT.

The V call is TRBV6-8, the J call TRBJ1-4; D unresolved. The ends were cut back, 8 bases at V and 0 bases at J, with 7 bases in the middle. This CDR3 has 13 amino acids. In germline, CDR1 is MNHGY, CDR2 SAAAGT. The CDR3 DNA is TGTGCCAGCGGATTTGCAACTAATGAAAAACTGTTTTTT. This codes for CASGFATNEKLFF.

In this sample, this clone turned up a few times. V and J are TRBV29-1 and TRBJ1-2, with 10 positions matching TRBD1. J gave up 7 bases and V 7 bases, and 9 bases lay outside the gene matches. This CDR3 is built from 13 residues. In germline, CDR1 is SQVTM, CDR2 ANQGSEA. This CDR3 is CSAGTGDLPGYTF. The CDR3 DNA is TGCAGCGCTGGGACAGGGGACCTCCCTGGCTACACCTTC.

V gene TRBV7-1 combines with J gene TRBJ2-2; the match to TRBD2 covers 9 bases. TRBV7-1 is given ORF status, its function remaining uncertain. CDR3 size: 19 residues. Trimming removed 4 bases from V and 7 bases from J; junction bases left unmatched: 19. The CDR3 is CASSLALQGGRALVGELFF. Here the CDR3 DNA reads TGTGCCAGCAGCTTGGCCCTACAAGGCGGGAGGGCCCTCGTCGGGGAGCTGTTTTTT.

Worth noting for this clone: A junction boundary mismatches the germline segment, possibly from a read error. V gene TRBV11-3 combines with J gene TRBJ1-1; maybe TRBD1 (6 bases). The CDR3 consists of 15 residues. Germline CDR1 SGHNT, CDR2 YENEEA. Here the CDR3 DNA reads TGTGCCAGCAGCCTAGAAGGGACACAGAACACTGAAGCTTTCTTT. As protein: CASSLEGTQNTEAFF.

The chain has TRBV29-1 and TRBJ2-4; either TRBD1 or TRBD2 may fit D (5 bases each). The CDR3 runs 15 residues. Germline V gene sequence: CDR1 SQVTM, CDR2 ANQGSEA. V lost 0 bases to trimming and J lost 6 bases, with 15 bases between them. The CDR3 sequence is CSVEDDGTYGNIQYF. The CDR3 nucleotides read TGCAGCGTTGAAGACGACGGGACGTACGGAAACATTCAGTACTTC.

This clone was seen only a few times. J is TRBJ1-1 and V is TRBV19, with D possibly being TRBD1 (5 bases). V was shortened by 3 bases and J by 0 bases, with 14 bases between the two germline ends. The germline gives CDR1 LNHDA, CDR2 SQIVND (reference sequence). This CDR3 contains 16 residues. The CDR3 coding sequence is TGTGCCAGTAGTATCAAACCCGGACACCTGAACACTGAAGCTTTCTTT. Amino acids: CASSIKPGHLNTEAFF.

The chain is built from TRBV6-8 and TRBJ1-3, with TRBD1 matching 9 bases. Looked up from germline, CDR1 is MNHGY and CDR2 is SAAAGT. CDR3 length: 19 amino acids. V lost 5 bases to trimming and J lost 1 base; unmatched junction nucleotides: 15. As DNA, the CDR3 is TGTGCCAGCAGTGCTACTACCGGGACAGGGATTGGGTCTGGAAACACCATATATTTT. Its translation: CASSATTGTGIGSGNTIYF.

The chain carries TRBV28 and TRBJ2-7, with a tentative D call TRBD1 (6 bases). This CDR3 spans 13 amino acids. CDR1 MDHEN and CDR2 SYDVKM come from the germline V gene. The V end was cut by 8 bases, the J end by 7 bases, with 18 bases between. The CDR3 reads CASLLLGHPEQYF. The CDR3 nucleotides read TGTGCCAGCCTCTTGCTGGGACACCCTGAGCAGTACTTC.

The chain carries TRBV29-1 and TRBJ2-1, with D possibly being TRBD2 (6 bases). Germline lookup yields CDR1 SQVTM and CDR2 ANQGSEA. V shed 8 bases and J shed 8 bases, with 25 bases lying between them. This CDR3 comprises 15 residues. The CDR3 nucleotides read TGCAGCCTCTGGGAACGGTCGGGAGCGGTCGATGAGCAGTTCTTC. Protein product: CSLWERSGAVDEQFF.

The rearrangement joins TRBV15 to TRBJ1-1, with no clear D. This CDR3 is built from 14 residues. V was cut by 3 bases and J by 2 bases, with 10 bases left in between. Looked up from germline, CDR1 is LNHNV and CDR2 is YYDKDF (reference sequence). CDR3 nucleotide sequence: TGTGCCACCAGCAGGCCCAGCGATAACACTGAAGCTTTCTTT. Translated: CATSRPSDNTEAFF.

This clone has a handful of counts. The V gene is TRBV15, the J gene TRBJ1-3, with D possibly matching TRBD1 (6 bases). Deletions cut 5 bases from V and 0 bases from J, with 11 bases between. Germline V gene lookup returns CDR1 LNHNV and CDR2 YYDKDF (reference sequence). The CDR3 contains 15 residues. The CDR3 here is CATSPGTTSGNTIYF. For the CDR3, the DNA is TGTGCCACCAGCCCGGGGACAACCTCTGGAAACACCATATATTTT.

A single count supports this clone. The V gene is TRBV28, the J gene TRBJ2-4; D remains unclear. The germline V gene has CDR1 MDHEN and CDR2 SYDVKM. Deletions cut 6 bases from V and 1 base from J, with 16 bases between. The CDR3 spans 16 residues. For the CDR3, the DNA is TGTGCCAGCAGCTCCCCCACGCGCGCGGCCAAAAACATTCAGTACTTC. Amino acid sequence: CASSSPTRAAKNIQYF.

In its sample, this clone is large. The chain joins TRBV15 to TRBJ2-3, with TRBD2 identical over 14 bases. The CDR3 runs to 17 residues. V shed 4 bases, J shed 4 bases, and the junction held 7 bases outside the gene matches. CDR1 LNHNV and CDR2 YYDKDF come from the germline V gene (reference sequence). CDR3 coding DNA: TGTGCCACCAGCAAATCCCGGACTAGCGGGAGGTCAGATACGCAGTATTTT. Translating gives CATSKSRTSGRSDTQYF.